The T cell receptor (beta chain) under discussion was sequenced for a study of cytomegalovirus exposure and HLA in healthy donors (dated by TCRdb to about 2017). In the study overall: According to an earlier analysis of a few hundred of the donors, about 170 million T cells yielded 90 million to 130 million unique TCR beta sequences and around 280 Gb of sequence data. An early release covering 500 to 750 HLA-typed donors comprised approximately 300 gigabases of sequencing data and around 86 million unique TCR sequences. Of the 300 to 500 genotyped donors, 75% to 85% were placed in the genetic ancestry cluster associated with self-reported Caucasian donors. The aim of the study was to test whether cataloging public T cell receptors could identify signatures of past pathogen exposure. The study used immunosequencing to profile the T cell repertoires of 666 subjects and linked those repertoires to cytomegalovirus serostatus. Besides the first cohort of 550 to 750 subjects, a separate validation cohort made up of roughly 120 different subjects was used. To predict cytomegalovirus infection status, the study brought together high-throughput TCR immunosequencing, statistical association of individual TCRs with disease status, and machine learning. To study patterns of TCR occurrence, a later analysis re-analyzed previously published TCR beta repertoires from around 700 donors and added high-resolution HLA genotyping. Rather than using new phenotypic data, the later analysis identified candidate immune exposures from TCR beta sequences and from how often those sequences occurred across donors. To decide whether each TCR beta V gene segment behaved as functional or pseudogenic, an earlier analysis of approximately 620 of the donors relied on high-throughput TCR beta sequencing. Donor age, sex, ethnicity and CMV serostatus were compiled together with the repertoire data. In a later genetic analysis, genome-wide SNP genotypes for about 65% of the 666 donors were used, and that subset was treated as a discovery cohort. Every repertoire in the discovery cohort had been generated on one and the same sequencing platform. HLA typing covered class I and class II loci at four-digit resolution. Typing coverage varied by locus: roughly 629-630 donors for A, B, C, DRB1 and DQB1; roughly 510 for DQA1; 606 for DPA1; around 450 for DPB1. Because of strong linkage in the cohort, four or five DR-DQ haplotypes were treated as single units for association and clustering. Among under 450 genotyped donors of the cohort, an average of around 240,000 unique TCR beta nucleotide sequences were sequenced per donor, roughly 18% of them non-productive. Study-level results and caveats: A later genetic analysis associated a missense DCLRE1C variant with V-gene and J-gene trimming of TCR beta chains, and an independent cohort replicated the association. According to a later analysis, TCR association rates differed among HLA loci, with DRB1 alleles showing the most associated TCRs and HLA-C alleles showing the fewest. In an earlier analysis of some 500 of the donors, most TCR beta V segments appeared in productive rearrangements about 90% or about 30% of the time, broadly matching IMGT annotations. Sequencing depth was assumed to be roughly uniform across donors in the presence/absence analyses, though that assumption may not hold. Cytomegalovirus status was reported to be diagnosed by the classifier with high specificity and sensitivity in both the original and validation cohorts. A cluster of highly shared sequence variants was judged likely to represent a technical artifact of the sequencing pipeline. Correlated functional status among segregating V segments might reflect linkage disequilibrium, but an unknown experimental factor could not be ruled out. A further reported finding was that TCR beta sequences accurately predicted the HLA-A and HLA-B alleles for most subjects in the first cohort. In this cohort, only TCR beta chains were sequenced, and detectable features were limited by the absence of alpha or paired-chain data. The earlier analysis of 587 of the donors excluded 15 to 20 rarely observed V segments, including chromosome 9 orphons, because counts were too low. It was suggested by the authors that the approach could potentially be generalized to other disease states and immunological phenotypes. HLA typing was unavailable for some donors at each locus, so association tests used only the typed subset. For the cohort, immune exposure information was limited to CMV serostatus. According to a later genetic analysis, donors in an Asian-associated ancestry cluster had fewer N-insertions in productive TCRs than the approximately 690-donor mean. In a later analysis, HLA-associated TCR beta chains were found to be more clonally expanded and to have lower generation probabilities than equally common non-associated chains. Assigning TCR associations to individual alleles was difficult when HLA alleles, especially DR and DQ, strongly co-occurred. Across donors, most TCR sequences were observed very rarely, whereas some public TCRs were present in many individuals. In a later analysis, several top co-occurrence clusters were reported to appear linked to parvovirus B19, influenza, CMV and Epstein-Barr virus. At a false discovery rate of 0.05, a later analysis linked 16,000 or so TCR beta sequences to specific HLA alleles. The 87-base-pair reads could not distinguish some IMGT-functional V segments, including TRBV6-2 and TRBV6-3, so those segments were excluded. A total of 150 or so TCR beta chains were listed by the study as associated with cytomegalovirus. In vitro tests confirmed that a few of the cytomegalovirus-associated TCR beta chains recognize cytomegalovirus antigens. According to a later analysis, most CMV-associated TCR beta chains appeared to be HLA-restricted, and the HLA associations seemed to be driven largely by CMV exposure.

In total, approximately 700 healthy bone marrow donors made up the cohort. All cohort members were sampled while nominally healthy, although unrecorded immune exposures were likely present. The donor tested CMV seronegative and was one of the 352 seronegative cohort members. Every donor gave a peripheral blood sample, and the peripheral blood mononuclear cells from that sample were used for TCR beta sequencing. The Qiagen DNeasy Blood Extraction Kit was used to extract genomic DNA from the blood cell samples. As for this clone: Its antigen remains undetermined. It has no much larger one-base neighbor in the sample; base qualities were not kept.

The protocol used for the library was the immunoSEQ multiplex PCR assay. For the multiplex PCR, a mixture combining 60 forward primers for TCR Vbeta segments and 13 reverse primers for TCR Jbeta segments was used. The CDR3 region of rearranged TCR beta genes was amplified from genomic DNA with a multiplex PCR assay. The Illumina HiSeq System was used to sequence the amplified TCR beta libraries as 87-base-pair reads. In the authors' own workflow: Across the 500 to 700 repertoires, a later analysis counted 78 million or so unique TCR beta chains, roughly 11 million of which were shared by at least two donors. A nearest-neighbor algorithm error-corrected the raw reads and collapsed the reads into unique sequences, merging closely related sequences to remove PCR and sequencing errors. CDR3 sequences were aligned to IMGT reference sequences to assign V, D and J gene segments. For a sequence to be retained, at least a six-nucleotide match to both a V gene segment and a J gene segment was required. Rearrangements were classified as productive when the CDR3 lacked stop codons and remained in frame with V and J, and all other rearrangements were classified as non-productive. CDR3 was defined by IMGT convention, running from the second conserved V-encoded cysteine to the conserved J-encoded phenylalanine. Sequences without an unambiguous match to a single V gene segment were excluded from the earlier analysis of approximately 560 of the donors. An earlier analysis of 587 of the donors classified V segments as functional when productive rearrangements were above 56.7% and as segregating when the standard deviation between donors was above 5%. A statistical classification framework was built to diagnose cytomegalovirus status from the catalog of TCR beta chain sequences. V and J gene assignment, in a later analysis, came from comparing TCR nucleotide sequences with IMGT/GENE-DB human TR gene sequences. Using the TCRdist pipeline, a later analysis assigned CDR3 sequences along with most-parsimonious VDJ recombination scenarios. A later analysis defined each TCR beta chain by its CDR3 amino acid sequence plus V-gene family, and excluded reads lacking a unique V-gene family. In a later analysis, several hundred highly shared, low-generation-probability nucleotide sequences were removed to address suspected cross-contamination and a sequencing artifact. For each public chain, a later analysis derived a clonal expansion index from normalized ranks of inferred template counts within each repertoire. In a later analysis, generation probabilities were computed with a VDJ recombination model fitted to out-of-frame rearrangements, and the resulting probabilities were checked against IGoR. In a later analysis, TCR-TCR, TCR-HLA and TCR-CMV co-occurrence was scored with hypergeometric tests, and a repertoire-size bias correction was applied to TCR pairs. A later analysis estimated false discovery rates by permuting HLA or CMV assignments 20 times. A later analysis grouped co-occurring TCRs with DBSCAN, adding TCRdist sequence similarity when clustering within HLA-allele-positive subsets. Repertoires with fewer than 30,000 or more than 120,000 public chains, plus five repertoires with anomalous nucleotide sharing, were excluded from co-occurrence clustering. TCRdb limited this immuneACCESS table to in-frame rearrangements with V and J called. A share of clones is missing; checked studies link under half to unresolved V genes, and the rest is unexplained. That table furnishes V, J and clone size, whereas the DNA furnished D and trimming. The sample yields about 130,000 clones; around nine tenths were counted once. Jointly, the top ten make up about 5% of the sample.

The germline V gene encodes CDR1 SGHTA and CDR2 FQGTGA. CDR3 length: 15 amino acids, cysteine to phenylalanine. Of the read, only the CDR3 DNA is kept; its 45 bases are in frame from base 1. V loses 3 bases, J loses 6 bases, and the germline ends lie 14 bases apart. This sequence uses TRBV7-3 and TRBJ2-2, and TRBD1 may be the D gene, going by 5 matching bases. Material: PBMCs. The sequence derives from a woman younger than 45 in good health and CMV-seronegative. The DNA reads TGTGCCAGCAGCTTGGGCCCCTTAGGGGCCGGGGAGCTGTTTTTT. The resulting protein is CASSLGPLGAGELFF.